These 28 T cell receptor beta chains were all obtained from the same sample, sequenced in a study of blood T cells in healthy people across ages. PCR was performed a second time for about 7 to 12 cycles using a sample-barcoded 5' primer and a J-beta primer mix. One entry per CDR3 protein results from TCRdb running MiXCR on the 5' RACE reads. The sample records about 970,000 distinct CDR3 sequences, roughly half being singletons. Sequenced sample: blood. The receptors come from a woman in her sixties or seventies in good health.

This sequence joins TRBV4-1 and TRBJ2-5; 9 nucleotides line up with TRBD1. From germline, CDR1 is MGHRA and CDR2 YSYEKL. The CDR3 contains 15 residues. With V trimmed by 2 bases and J by 11 bases, 12 bases remained unmatched. The CDR3 loop is CASSQIRQGVNEQYF. The CDR3 DNA follows: TGCGCCAGCAGCCAAATTAGACAGGGGGTCAATGAGCAGTACTTC.

The chain couples TRBV29-1 to TRBJ2-2, with D possibly matching TRBD1 (5 bases). CDR1 is SQVTM, CDR2 ANQGSEA, per germline. The CDR3 totals 13 residues. The V end lost 4 bases, the J end lost 5 bases, and 11 bases lay between the germline ends. CDR3 loop: CSVVVGATGELFF. CDR3 bases: TGCAGCGTTGTAGTAGGGGCAACCGGGGAGCTGTTTTTT.

V gene TRBV12-3 or TRBV12-4 combines with J gene TRBJ2-1; D may match TRBD1 or TRBD2 (5 bases each). The CDR3 extends over 15 amino acids. The ends were cut back, 3 bases at V and 9 bases at J, with 18 bases in the middle. The CDR3 sequence: CASSFGGKLGSEQFF. In DNA, the CDR3 is TGTGCCAGCAGTTTTGGGGGTAAACTGGGCAGTGAGCAGTTCTTC.

CDR3 coding DNA: TGTGCCAGCAGTACCGCCGGGGTAGCGGGAGCCCACGAGCAGTACTTC. As protein: CASSTAGVAGAHEQYF. The rearrangement links TRBV28 to TRBJ2-4; 9 bases match TRBD2. Near its end, the DNA agrees better with TRBJ2-7, so the J call may be wrong. This CDR3 has 16 residues. Germline V lookup: CDR1 MDHEN, CDR2 SYDVKM.

This clonotype has only a few counts. The CDR3 sequence is CATSPYEQYF. For the CDR3, the DNA is TGTGCCACCAGCCCATACGAGCAGTACTTC. This chain links TRBV15 with TRBJ2-7; D remains ambiguous. V lost 5 bases to trimming and J lost 4 bases, with 3 bases between them. The CDR3 length is 10 residues. Germline V gene data show CDR1 as LNHNV and CDR2 as YYDKDF (reference sequence). Complete variable domain (other parts from reference TRBV15 and TRBJ2-7): DAMVIQNPRYQVTQFGKPVTLSCSQTLNHNVMYWYQQKSSQAPKLLFHYYDKDFNNEADTPDNFQSRRPNTSFCFLDIRSPGLGDTAMYLCATSPYEQYFGPGTRLTVT.

The chain uses TRBV4-2 and TRBJ2-7, with 8 bases that match TRBD2. In germline, CDR1 is LGHNA, CDR2 YNFKEQ. The CDR3 length is 18 residues. V shed 0 bases, J shed 0 bases, and the junction held 10 bases outside the gene matches. DNA of the CDR3: TGTGCCAGCAGCCAAGAACCGACTAGCGACGTGAGCTCCTACGAGCAGTACTTC. It translates to CASSQEPTSDVSSYEQYF.

This clonotype was counted a few times. V gene TRBV7-9 combines with J gene TRBJ1-4, with D possibly TRBD1 on 5 matching bases. Trimming shortened V by 1 base and J by 7 bases, and 10 bases separated the two germline ends. Per germline, CDR1 SEHNR and CDR2 FQNEAQ (reference sequence). The CDR3 has 14 amino acids. CDR3 region: CASSLVGASEKLFF. The CDR3 nucleotides are TGTGCCAGCAGCTTAGTAGGGGCCAGTGAAAAACTGTTTTTT.

The CDR3, as DNA: TGCGCCAGCAGCCAAGATAAGCGGGAGACCGATGAGCAGTTCTTC. This sequence encodes CASSQDKRETDEQFF. The chain uses TRBV4-3 and TRBJ2-1; TRBD2 aligns across 8 bases. The CDR3 has 15 amino acids. Germline trimming cut 0 bases from V and 8 bases from J; bases unmatched to any gene: 6. Germline CDR1 LGHNA, CDR2 YSLEER.

The chain links TRBV3-1 to TRBJ2-6, with unresolved D. Germline V lookup: CDR1 LGHDT, CDR2 YNNKEL (reference sequence). V was trimmed by 4 bases and J by 1 base, leaving 8 bases between them. The CDR3 length is 15 residues. The CDR3 region has the DNA TGTGCCAGCAGCCCCATGCGGTCTGGGGCCAACGTCCTGACTTTC. As protein: CASSPMRSGANVLTF.

This sequence joins TRBV23-1 and TRBJ2-5, with D maybe TRBD1 (6 bases). TRBV23-1 carries the ORF label, with uncertain function. V was shortened by 6 bases and J by 13 bases, with 18 bases between the two germline ends. The CDR3 extends over 12 amino acids. CDR3 sequence reads: CASSPAQGLMYF. The CDR3 region has the DNA TGCGCCAGCAGCCCCGCCCAGGGGTTGATGTACTTC.

The chain combines TRBV28 with TRBJ2-7, with 7 bases that match TRBD2. Judging by the DNA end, TRBJ2-5 fits better; the J call may be wrong. The V gene's germline CDR1 is MDHEN and CDR2 SYDVKM. This CDR3 is built from 16 residues. The CDR3 DNA follows: TGTGCCAGCAGAGATTTGGGGGGGAGGGCCCTGGAGACCCAGTACTTC. As protein: CASRDLGGRALETQYF.

This clonotype was recorded many times. This chain uses TRBV20-1 with TRBJ1-4, with TRBD1 matching over 8 bases. The length of the CDR3 is 16 residues. CDR1 DFQATT and CDR2 SNEGSKA come from the germline V gene (reference sequence). V trimming: 0 bases; J trimming: 10 bases; junction bases outside the gene matches: 13. The CDR3 region is CSARDSGGTGSRKLFF. The DNA of the CDR3 is TGCAGTGCTAGAGATTCAGGCGGGACAGGATCGAGAAAACTGTTTTTT.

This clonotype was counted a single time. This chain uses TRBV7-8 with TRBJ2-2; 7 nucleotides align to TRBD2. Germline V gene sequence: CDR1 SGHVS, CDR2 FQNEAQ. J was trimmed by 5 bases and V by 6 bases; bases with no gene match: 12. The CDR3 sequence is 16 residues long. This CDR3 is CASSSRTRVGTGELFF. In DNA form, the CDR3 reads TGTGCCAGCAGTTCTAGGACTAGAGTTGGTACCGGGGAGCTGTTTTTT.

This clonotype was seen a few times. The chain couples TRBV6-6 to TRBJ2-5, with 10 bases aligning to TRBD1. The CDR3 is 15 residues long. J gave up 3 bases and V 7 bases, and 8 bases lay outside the gene matches. The V gene's germline CDR1 is MNHNY and CDR2 SVGAGI (reference sequence). The CDR3 is CASNLGGQGKETQYF. CDR3 DNA: TGTGCCAGCAATCTGGGGGGACAGGGGAAAGAGACCCAGTACTTC.

The chain has TRBV21-1 and TRBJ1-5. TRBV21-1 is a pseudogene. The CDR3 extends over 15 amino acids. This CDR3 reads CASSKEEDGNQPQHF. CDR3 DNA: TGTGCCAGCAGCAAAGAGGAAGACGGAAATCAGCCCCAGCATTTT.

In DNA form, the CDR3 reads TGTGCCAGGGGGAACAGGGCCTACACTGAAGCTTTCTTT. Translated, it gives CARGNRAYTEAFF. The genes are TRBV28 and TRBJ1-1; D might be TRBD1 (6 bases). The CDR3 has 13 residues. Germline CDR1 is MDHEN and CDR2 is SYDVKM. Trimming pared 9 bases from V and 3 bases from J, leaving 14 bases between.

The genes are TRBV6-6 and TRBJ1-2; D possibly corresponds to TRBD1 (6 bases). The CDR3 is 15 residues long. Deletions cut 4 bases from V and 7 bases from J, with 19 bases between. The germline gives CDR1 MNHNY, CDR2 SVGAGI (reference sequence). The CDR3 region has the DNA TGTGCCAGCAGTTCGGGGACACCATCCTCCGGTGGCTACACCTTC. Translating gives CASSSGTPSSGGYTF.

The chain employs TRBV3-1 and TRBJ1-1; tentative D call: TRBD1 (6 bases). CDR1 is LGHDT, CDR2 YNNKEL, per germline (reference sequence). This CDR3 has 13 residues. Deletions cut 5 bases from V and 11 bases from J, with 18 bases between. In DNA form, the CDR3 reads TGTGCCAGCAGCGCCCCCGGGACATCGTGGGCTTTCTTT. As protein: CASSAPGTSWAFF.

This clonotype was seen a few times. The chain combines TRBV4-3 with TRBJ2-7, with D unclear. Germline V lookup: CDR1 LGHNA, CDR2 YSLEER. The CDR3 is 16 residues long. V was cut by 0 bases and J by 3 bases, with 15 bases left in between. The CDR3 region is CASSQDTAGRRYEQYF. CDR3 coding DNA: TGCGCCAGCAGCCAAGATACCGCAGGAAGGCGCTACGAGCAGTACTTC.

The genes are TRBV12-3 or TRBV12-4 and TRBJ1-5; 7 positions agree with TRBD1. V dropped 2 bases and J dropped 7; count of bases not matched to a gene: 8. The CDR3 loop spans 15 amino acids. The CDR3 spells CASSLQGTVKQPQHF. Here the CDR3 DNA reads TGTGCCAGCAGTTTACAAGGGACAGTTAAACAGCCCCAGCATTTT.

The gene calls are TRBV15 and TRBJ2-5; the D is unclear. This CDR3 contains 13 residues. Trimming shortened V by 0 bases and J by 5 bases, and 7 bases separated the two germline ends. Germline loops: CDR1 LNHNV, CDR2 YYDKDF (reference sequence). This CDR3 reads CATSRDRKETQYF. CDR3 nucleotides: TGTGCCACCAGCAGAGATCGGAAGGAGACCCAGTACTTC.

The chain recombines TRBV12-3 or TRBV12-4 with TRBJ2-7, with 8 nucleotides matching TRBD1. V shed 5 bases and J 6 bases; nucleotides not matched to a gene: 12. CDR3 length equals 15 residues. The CDR3 loop reads CASSPDRGQTCEQYF. CDR3 DNA sequence: TGTGCCAGCAGTCCAGACAGGGGCCAAACCTGCGAGCAGTACTTC.

The count of this clonotype is one. J is TRBJ1-2 and V is TRBV2; 8 bases are a match to TRBD1. This CDR3 has 19 residues. Losses at the gene ends were 7 bases for V and 6 bases for J; bases not matched to a gene: 25. CDR1 SNHLY and CDR2 FYNNEI come from the germline V gene. CDR3 protein: CASTSGEWQGAPTSHGYTF. The CDR3 bases are TGTGCCAGCACCTCCGGGGAGTGGCAGGGGGCGCCGACCTCCCATGGCTACACCTTC.

The chain combines TRBV7-2 with TRBJ2-7; D might be TRBD1 (6 bases). Trimming removed 4 bases from V and 2 bases from J, with 15 bases in between. Germline V lookup: CDR1 SGHTA, CDR2 FQGNSA. The CDR3 is made up of 15 amino acids. The chain's CDR3 is CASSSGTRTPYEQYF. The DNA of the CDR3 is TGTGCCAGCAGCTCCGGGACAAGGACTCCCTACGAGCAGTACTTC.

This clonotype was seen a handful of times. V is TRBV27 and J is TRBJ2-3; 8 nucleotides match TRBD2. Germline values: CDR1 MNHEY, CDR2 SMNVEV (reference sequence). The CDR3 has 17 amino acids. J gave up 0 bases and V 6 bases, and 11 bases lay outside the gene matches. CDR3 protein: CASRGPLAATSTDTQYF. The CDR3 DNA is TGTGCCAGCAGGGGTCCACTAGCGGCGACTAGCACAGATACGCAGTATTTT.

This chain uses TRBV20-1 with TRBJ1-6; D is uncertain. The CDR3 loop spans 15 amino acids. CDR1 is DFQATT, CDR2 SNEGSKA, per germline (reference sequence). The germline V and J ends were trimmed by 6 bases and 7 bases, with 19 bases remaining between them. The CDR3: CSAPPSGSTNSPLHF. In DNA, the CDR3 is TGCAGTGCCCCCCCCAGCGGGTCTACGAATTCACCCCTCCACTTT.

The sample holds a few counts of this clonotype. The V call is TRBV3-1, the J call TRBJ2-5; D is uncertain. Trimming stripped 1 base from V and 1 base from J, with 7 bases between. The germline V gene encodes CDR1 LGHDT and CDR2 YNNKEL (reference sequence). The CDR3 contains 14 residues. The CDR3 loop is CASSQVGIQETQYF. CDR3 DNA: TGTGCCAGCAGCCAAGTGGGGATCCAAGAGACCCAGTACTTC.

The chain has TRBV9 and TRBJ2-3, with D possibly matching TRBD2 (5 bases). V dropped 0 bases and J dropped 2 bases, with 13 bases sitting between them. Germline values: CDR1 SGDLS, CDR2 YYNGEE. There are 16 residues in the CDR3. CDR3 DNA sequence: TGTGCCAGCAGCGTAGGGGCTAGCCCCGTCACAGATACGCAGTATTTT. Protein product: CASSVGASPVTDTQYF.